This T cell receptor beta chain was captured by sequencing in a study of a mutant IDH1 vaccine in newly diagnosed glioma. The CDR3 is 13 residues long. Germline CDR1 SQVTM, CDR2 ANQGSEA. The data were produced by immunoSEQ multiplex PCR, yet TCRdb's version contains in-frame clones alone and is incomplete. The sample yields around 56,000 clones, 82% seen once. Study results and caveats: No link was apparently found between pseudoprogression and changes in top peripheral T cell clonotypes.

The time point denotes: week 5, during vaccination. Doses comprised 300 ug of mutant IDH1 20-mer peptide each, plus topical imiquimod. The study enrolled donors with new WHO grade 3 or 4 IDH1-mutant, ATRX-lost astrocytomas. Comments on this clone: Its antigen remains unknown. A junction boundary mismatches the germline segment, possibly from a read error.

The gene calls are TRBV29-1 and TRBJ2-7, with unresolved D. The input for sequencing was PBMCs, taken from a glioma patient whose treatment included an IDH1 peptide vaccine. The TCR was taken from a woman younger than 35 with glioma. Some clones in this sample may be carry-over from other donors' samples. The CDR3 coding sequence is TGCAGCGTTAAAGAGGATAAATCCTACGAGCAGTACTTC. It translates to CSVKEDKSYEQYF.